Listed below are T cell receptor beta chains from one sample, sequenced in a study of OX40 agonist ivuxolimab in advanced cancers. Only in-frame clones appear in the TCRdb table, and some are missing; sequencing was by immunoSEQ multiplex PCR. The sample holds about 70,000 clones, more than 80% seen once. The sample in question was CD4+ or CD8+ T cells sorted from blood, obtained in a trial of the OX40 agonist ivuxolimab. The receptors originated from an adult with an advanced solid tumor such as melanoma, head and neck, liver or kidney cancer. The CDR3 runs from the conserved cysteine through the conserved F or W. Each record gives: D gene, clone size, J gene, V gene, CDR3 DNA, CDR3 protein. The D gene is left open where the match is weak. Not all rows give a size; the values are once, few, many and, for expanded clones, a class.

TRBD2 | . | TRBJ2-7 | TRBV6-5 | TGTGCCAGCAAACTAGCGGGGACGCCCGCGCAGTACTTC | CASKLAGTPAQYF
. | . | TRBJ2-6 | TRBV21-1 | TGTGCCAGCAGCAATAGGACAGGGGAGGATACTGGGGCCAACGTCCTGACTTTC | CASSNRTGEDTGANVLTF
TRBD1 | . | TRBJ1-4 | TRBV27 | TGTGCCAGCAGGCCATGGGGGACAGGGAGTGAAAAACTGTTTTTT | CASRPWGTGSEKLFF
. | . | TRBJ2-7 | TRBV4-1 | TGCGCCAGCAGCCAAGATTTTTCGGGCAGGGTCTACGAGCAGTACTTC | CASSQDFSGRVYEQYF
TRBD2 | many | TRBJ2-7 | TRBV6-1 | TGTGCCAGCAGTGCCGGGACTAGCGGGGGGGCCTCGTTATACGAGCAGTACTTC | CASSAGTSGGASLYEQYF
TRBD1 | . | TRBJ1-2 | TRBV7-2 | TGTGCCAGCAGCGCCACTACAGGGGGATTGGGCTACACCTTC | CASSATTGGLGYTF
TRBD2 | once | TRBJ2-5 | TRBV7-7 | TGTGCCAGCAGCCAGGCGGGCGGGGGGCAAGAGACCCAGTACTTC | CASSQAGGGQETQYF
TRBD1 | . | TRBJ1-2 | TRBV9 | TGTGCCAGCAGCGTACAGGGGATGACAGGGGTTAACTATGGCTACACCTTC | CASSVQGMTGVNYGYTF
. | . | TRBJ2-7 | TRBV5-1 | TGCGCCAGCAGCCTCCAACAGGAAGCACTCGAGCAGTACTTC | CASSLQQEALEQYF
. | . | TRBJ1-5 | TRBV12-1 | TGTGCCAGCAGCTTTGTAGGGCCCAGGGGCCCGTACAAGGGGCAGCCCCAGCATTTT | CASSFVGPRGPYKGQPQHF
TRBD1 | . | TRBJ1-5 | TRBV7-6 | TGTGCCAGCAGCGTACAGGGGGATCAGCCCCAGCATTTT | CASSVQGDQPQHF
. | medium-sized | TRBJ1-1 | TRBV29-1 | TGCAGCGTTGAACCACACGGGGGGCGGACTGAAGCTTTCTTT | CSVEPHGGRTEAFF
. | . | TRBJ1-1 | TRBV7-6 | TGTGCCAGCAGACGGGACGTGGGGGACACTGAAGCTTTCTTT | CASRRDVGDTEAFF
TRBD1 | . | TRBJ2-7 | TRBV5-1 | TGCGCCAGCAGCAAGGGACAGCCAGGGTATCCCGAGCAGTACTTC | CASSKGQPGYPEQYF
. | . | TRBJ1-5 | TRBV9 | TGTGCCAGCAGCGTAGCTGAGGGATTGGGTCAGCCCCAGCATTTT | CASSVAEGLGQPQHF
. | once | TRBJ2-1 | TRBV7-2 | TGTGCCAGCAGCCCCCGGCGGGGCTACAATGAGCAGTTCTTC | CASSPRRGYNEQFF
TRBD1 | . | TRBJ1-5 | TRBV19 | TGTGCCAGTACCAGGGGGGAGGGCGGCAATCAGCCCCAGCATTTT | CASTRGEGGNQPQHF
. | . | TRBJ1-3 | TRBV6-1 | TGTGCCAGCAGTCGTGGAAACACCATATATTTT | CASSRGNTIYF
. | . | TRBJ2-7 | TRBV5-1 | TGCGCCAGCAGCTTCGGCAGCTCCTACGAGCAGTACTTC | CASSFGSSYEQYF
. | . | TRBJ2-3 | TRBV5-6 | TGTGCCAGCAGCTTGGCAGATACGCAGTATTTT | CASSLADTQYF
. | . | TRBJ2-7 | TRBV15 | TGTGCCACCAGCAGAGATGGGGCGGCCTCCTACGAGCAGTACTTC | CATSRDGAASYEQYF
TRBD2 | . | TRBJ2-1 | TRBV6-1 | TGTGCCAGCACCCGGACTAGCGGGGGTTACAATGAGCAGTTCTTC | CASTRTSGGYNEQFF
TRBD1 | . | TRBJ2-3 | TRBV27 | TGTGCCAGCAGTCTTTTGCCGACAGGGCTAAGCACAGATACGCAGTATTTT | CASSLLPTGLSTDTQYF
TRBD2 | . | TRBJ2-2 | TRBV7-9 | TGTGCCAGCAGCTTAGCGAAATTGGGACTAGCGGGAACCGGGGAGCTGTTTTTT | CASSLAKLGLAGTGELFF
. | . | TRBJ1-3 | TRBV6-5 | TGTGCCAGCATTCGGGGAAACACCATATATTTT | CASIRGNTIYF
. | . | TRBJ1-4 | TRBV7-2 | TGTGCCAGCAGCTCCCTACGAAGTGGTGAAAAACTGTTTTTT | CASSSLRSGEKLFF
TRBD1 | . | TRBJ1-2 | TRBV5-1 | TGCGCCAGCAGCCTAACCGGACAGGGAAGCCCAGGCTACACCTTC | CASSLTGQGSPGYTF
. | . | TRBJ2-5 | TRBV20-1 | TGCAGTGCTACTCAAGAGACCCAGTACTTC | CSATQETQYF
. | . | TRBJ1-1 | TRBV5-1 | TGCGCCAGCAGCTTGGCCCTTGCGGGGACGGGGACGAACACTGAAGCTTTCTTT | CASSLALAGTGTNTEAFF
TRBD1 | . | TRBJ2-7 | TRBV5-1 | TGCGCCGGCAGTCAGACAGGGCTGATATACGAGCAGTACTTC | CAGSQTGLIYEQYF
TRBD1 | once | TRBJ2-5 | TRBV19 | TGTGCCAGTAGTCCTGGCAGACAGGGCGGGCAAGAGACCCAGTACTTC | CASSPGRQGGQETQYF
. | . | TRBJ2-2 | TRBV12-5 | TGTGCTAGTGGTTTGGGGGGAGCGAACACCGGGGAGCTGTTTTTT | CASGLGGANTGELFF
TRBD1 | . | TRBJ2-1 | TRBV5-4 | TGTGCCAGCAGCCGGACGACGACAGGGCTTAATAATGAGCAGTTCTTC | CASSRTTTGLNNEQFF
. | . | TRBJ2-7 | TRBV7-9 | TGTGCCAGCAGCTCCCCCTCTGCAGGGTGGCCCTCCTACGAGCAGTACTTC | CASSSPSAGWPSYEQYF
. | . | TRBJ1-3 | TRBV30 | TGTGCCTGGAGTGTTTCCGACCACTCTGGAAACACCATATATTTT | CAWSVSDHSGNTIYF
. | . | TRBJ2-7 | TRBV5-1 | TGCGCCAGCAGCGTGACGGTCAGGGTTTACGAGCAGTACTTC | CASSVTVRVYEQYF
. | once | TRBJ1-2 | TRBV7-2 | TGTGCCAGCAGCCCTGGGCCAGGGGAAGGCTACACCTTC | CASSPGPGEGYTF
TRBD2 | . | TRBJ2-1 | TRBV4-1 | TGCGCCAGCAGCCAAGGTGGACTAGCGGGGGGCGGAAGCTCCTACAATGAGCAGTTCTTC | CASSQGGLAGGGSSYNEQFF
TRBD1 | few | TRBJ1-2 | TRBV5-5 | TGTGCCAGCAGCTTGGTGGACAGGGGCGCCTATGGCTACACCTTC | CASSLVDRGAYGYTF
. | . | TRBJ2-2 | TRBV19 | TGTGCCAGTAGTATCACGACAGACACCGGGGAGCTGTTTTTT | CASSITTDTGELFF
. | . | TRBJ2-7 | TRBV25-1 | TGTGCCAGCAGTGAAGTAGGACAAGGAGCCTACGAGCAGTACTTC | CASSEVGQGAYEQYF
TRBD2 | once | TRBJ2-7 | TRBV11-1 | TGTGCCAGCAGCCCACTAGCGCCTACCTACGAGCAGTACTTC | CASSPLAPTYEQYF
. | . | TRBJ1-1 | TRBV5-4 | TGTGCCAGCAGCCGGCCGGGGGGGGCTAATCCTGAAGCTTTCTTT | CASSRPGGANPEAFF
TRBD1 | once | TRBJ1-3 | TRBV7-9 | TGTGCCAGCAGCTTGGGGGACAGCGGACGAGAGACCATATATTTT | CASSLGDSGRETIYF
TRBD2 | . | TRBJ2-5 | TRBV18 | TGTGCCAGCTCCCCGAAGACTAGCGGATCAGAGACCCAGTACTTC | CASSPKTSGSETQYF
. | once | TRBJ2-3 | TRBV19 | TGTGCCAGTAGAACCCTGGGGACTGGCACAGATACGCAGTATTTT | CASRTLGTGTDTQYF
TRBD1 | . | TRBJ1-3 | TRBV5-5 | TGTGCCAGCAGCACCGGAATACAGGGGCTTGGCTCTGGAAACACCATATATTTT | CASSTGIQGLGSGNTIYF
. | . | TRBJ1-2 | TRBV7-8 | TGTGCCAGCAGCCTTCTCCGGGATGGCTACACCTTC | CASSLLRDGYTF
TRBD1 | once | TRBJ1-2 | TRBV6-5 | TGTGCCAGCAGTTACCAGACAGGGACCTCATATGGCTACACCTTC | CASSYQTGTSYGYTF
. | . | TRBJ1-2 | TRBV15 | TGTGCCACCAGCTCATTCAGGAGGCAGGGGACGAGTGGCTACACCTTC | CATSSFRRQGTSGYTF
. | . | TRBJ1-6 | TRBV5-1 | TGCGCCAGCAGCTCCCGACAGCTCCAGAAGAGGAATTCACCCCTCCACTTT | CASSSRQLQKRNSPLHF
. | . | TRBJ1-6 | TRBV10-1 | TGCGCCAGCAGTACGGGGCTCTCCCAGCCCCTCCACTTT | CASSTGLSQPLHF
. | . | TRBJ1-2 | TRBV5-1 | TGCGCCAGCAGGATGGGGCCGGATTCCCTCTATGGCTACACCTTC | CASRMGPDSLYGYTF
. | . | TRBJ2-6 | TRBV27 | TGTGCCAGCAGTTTATTCTCTGGGGCCAACGTCCTGACTTTC | CASSLFSGANVLTF